The entry that follows covers one T cell receptor beta chain sequence. Its antigen remains unidentified. Method: immunoSEQ multiplex PCR; TCRdb's copy keeps in-frame clones and lacks some. The sample records 25,000 to 35,000 clones, about 89% being singletons. The sample is drawn from a study of T cell responses to AZD1222 COVID-19 vaccine. Study-level findings and limits: Distributed over spike, vaccine-associated CD4 TCRs predominated at 160-218 and 743-854. Spike-specific TCR depth and breadth grew after two AZD1222 doses. Only a handful of AZD1222 recipients, several in all, had baseline seropositivity. Repertoire sampling was restricted to post-peak T cell response timepoints.

V was pared by 4 bases and J by 5 bases, with 11 bases between. CDR3 length: 14 residues. Germline CDR1 is LGHDT and CDR2 is YNNKEL (reference sequence). The TCR originated in an adult in good health. The chain has TRBV3-1 (or the pseudogene TRBV3-2) and TRBJ2-2; D gene ambiguous. Sequenced material: peripheral blood, taken on day 0 of AZD1222 vaccination. This CDR3 reads CASSPPTWTGELFF. The CDR3 DNA sequence: TGTGCCAGCAGCCCTCCGACCTGGACCGGGGAGCTGTTTTTT.